This T cell receptor beta chain was obtained from a study of glioma-infiltrating T cells after dendritic cell vaccination. Up to 2 ug genomic DNA was used for TCRB CDR3 amplification. Primers: 60 V beta forward and 13 J beta reverse. TCRdb keeps only in-frame clones here, not all; method: immunoSEQ multiplex PCR. The profile covers fewer than 85,000 clones, with about 86% appearing a single time and less than 8% taken by the ten largest. The study, taken as a whole, reports: Only a small number of patients had complete blood and tumor samples.

This clone was picked up a small number of times. Its antigen is currently unknown. Germline V gives CDR1 SGHKS, CDR2 YYEKEE (reference sequence). Trimming removed 4 bases from V and 0 bases from J, with 13 bases in between. The CDR3 is 15 residues long. This chain joins TRBV5-5 and TRBJ1-2, with D unresolved. The clonotype was recovered from a human donor with glioblastoma. The source material was blood, sampled before dendritic cell vaccination. CDR3 amino acids: CASSPGVGSNYGYTF. The CDR3 nucleotides are TGTGCCAGCAGCCCCGGGGTGGGTTCTAACTATGGCTACACCTTC. Full variable domain (remainder filled in from reference TRBV5-5 and TRBJ1-2): DAGVTQSPTHLIKTRGQQVTLRCSPISGHKSVSWYQQVLGQGPQFIFQYYEKEERGRGNFPDRFSARQFPNYSSELNVNALLLGDSALYLCASSPGVGSNYGYTFGSGTRLTVV.